This section outlines one T cell receptor beta chain sequence together with its context. The entry originates in a study of blood T cell repertoires in COVID-19. Study-level background: Both acute and convalescent COVID-19 samples were obtained from the United States, Italy and Spain. Sources were T cells, B-cell-depleted T cells, or PBMCs; the material itself was cDNA or gDNA.

This CDR3 contains 15 residues. Germline V gene lookup returns CDR1 ENHRY and CDR2 SYGVKD. Trimming at V came to 4 bases and at J to 6 bases, leaving 6 bases not matched to a gene. Study processing details: Amplifying reference gene primers gave estimates of nucleated cell counts. Measured with immunoSEQ multiplex PCR; TCRdb has only the in-frame clones, and not every one. Clone size and V and J calls were adopted from that table, with D and trimming inferred from the DNA. The data contain roughly 120,000 clones, about 89% of them singletons. The V and J genes are TRBV10-3 and TRBJ1-5; 10 bases match TRBD1. What was sequenced was peripheral blood. The receptor was derived from a woman in her 70s with acute or convalescent COVID-19. DNA for the CDR3: TGTGCCATCAGTGCCGGGACAGGGGTTACTCAGCCCCAGCATTTT. Residues: CAISAGTGVTQPQHF.